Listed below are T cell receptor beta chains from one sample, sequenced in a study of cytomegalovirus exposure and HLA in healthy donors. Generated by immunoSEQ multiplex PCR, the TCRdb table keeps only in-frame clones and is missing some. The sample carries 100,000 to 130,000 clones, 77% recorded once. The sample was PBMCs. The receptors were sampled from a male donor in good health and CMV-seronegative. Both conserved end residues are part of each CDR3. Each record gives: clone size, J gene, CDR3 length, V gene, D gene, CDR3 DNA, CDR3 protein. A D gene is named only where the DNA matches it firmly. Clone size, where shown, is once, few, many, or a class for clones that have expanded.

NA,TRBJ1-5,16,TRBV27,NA,TGTGCCAGCAGCCGTTATACGGGAGTCCGCAATCAGCCCCAGCATTTT,CASSRYTGVRNQPQHF
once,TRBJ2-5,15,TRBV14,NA,TGTGCCAGCAGCCTCCTTCAGGGTTACCAAGAGACCCAGTACTTC,CASSLLQGYQETQYF
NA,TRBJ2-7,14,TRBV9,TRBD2,TGTGCCAGCTCTTGGGCTAGCGGGAGCTACGAGCAGTACTTC,CASSWASGSYEQYF
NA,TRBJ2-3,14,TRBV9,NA,TGTGCCAGCAGCGCAGTACGGGGGACAGATACGCAGTATTTT,CASSAVRGTDTQYF
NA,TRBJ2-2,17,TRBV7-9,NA,TGTGCCAGCAGCTTAGCGCGGGTAGCACGTCACACCGGGGAGCTGTTTTTT,CASSLARVARHTGELFF
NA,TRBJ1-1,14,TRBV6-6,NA,TGTGCCAGCAGTTACGGGGGGGGAAACACTGAAGCTTTCTTT,CASSYGGGNTEAFF
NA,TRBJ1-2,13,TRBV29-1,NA,TGCAGCGTTGAATCAGCCGGGAAGTATGGCTACACCTTC,CSVESAGKYGYTF
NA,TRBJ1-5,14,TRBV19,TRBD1,TGTGCCAGTAGTCCCCGGAGGGGGCTGCAGCCCCAGCATTTT,CASSPRRGLQPQHF
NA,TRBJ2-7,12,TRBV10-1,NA,TGCGCCAGCGGGACATCATCCTACGAGCAGTACTTC,CASGTSSYEQYF
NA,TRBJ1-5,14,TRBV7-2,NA,TGTGCCAGCAGCTACCGACAGGGCAATCAGCCCCAGCATTTT,CASSYRQGNQPQHF
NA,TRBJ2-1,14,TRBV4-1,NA,TGCGCCAGCAGCCAACCATGGGACAACAATGAGCAGTTCTTC,CASSQPWDNNEQFF
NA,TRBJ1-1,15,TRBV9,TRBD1,TGTGCCAGCAGCGGATGGACAGGGATTGCCACTGAAGCTTTCTTT,CASSGWTGIATEAFF
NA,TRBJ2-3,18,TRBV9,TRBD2,TGTGCCAGCAGCCCGAGACGGGGGACTAGCGGGAGTGCAGATACGCAGTATTTT,CASSPRRGTSGSADTQYF
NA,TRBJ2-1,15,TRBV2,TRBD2,TGTGCCAGCAGTGGACTAGCGGGAGAGGGCAATGAGCAGTTCTTC,CASSGLAGEGNEQFF
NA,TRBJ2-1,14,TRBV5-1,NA,TGCGCCAGCAGCGCTCAGACAACCGACAATGAGCAGTTCTTC,CASSAQTTDNEQFF
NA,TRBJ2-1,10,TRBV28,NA,TGTGCCAGCAGTCTCTCTGAGCAGTTCTTC,CASSLSEQFF
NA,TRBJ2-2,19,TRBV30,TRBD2,TGTGCCTGGAGTGTACGGGGACTAGCGGGAGGGCCCAACACCGGGGAGCTGTTTTTT,CAWSVRGLAGGPNTGELFF
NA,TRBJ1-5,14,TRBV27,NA,TGTGCCAGCAGTTTGGGGCAGGGGAATCAGCCCCAGCATTTT,CASSLGQGNQPQHF
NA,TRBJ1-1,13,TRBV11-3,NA,TGTGCCAGCAGCCGCACAGGGAACACTGAAGCTTTCTTT,CASSRTGNTEAFF
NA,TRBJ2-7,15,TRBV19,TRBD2,TGTGCCAGTAGTCCTAGCGGGAGGGCGTCCTACGAGCAGTACTTC,CASSPSGRASYEQYF
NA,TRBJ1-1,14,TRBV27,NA,TGTGCCAGCAGTTTATTAAGCGGGAACACTGAAGCTTTCTTT,CASSLLSGNTEAFF
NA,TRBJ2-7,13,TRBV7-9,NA,TGTGCCAGCAGCTTAGCACAATCCTACGAGCAGTACTTC,CASSLAQSYEQYF
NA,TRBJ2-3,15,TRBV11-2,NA,TGTGCCAGCAGCTTAGGAGTAATAGCCACAGATACGCAGTATTTT,CASSLGVIATDTQYF
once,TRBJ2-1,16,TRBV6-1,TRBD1,TGTGCCAGCAGTGCTCATGTGGGACAGGGGTACAATGAGCAGTTCTTC,CASSAHVGQGYNEQFF
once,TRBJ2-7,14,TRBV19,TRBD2,TGTGCCAGTAGTCCAAGCGGGACCTTCTACGAGCAGTACTTC,CASSPSGTFYEQYF
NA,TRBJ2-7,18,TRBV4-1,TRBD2,TGCGCCAGCAGCAAAGGACCGACTAGCGGGAGTTTGCTACACGAGCAGTACTTC,CASSKGPTSGSLLHEQYF
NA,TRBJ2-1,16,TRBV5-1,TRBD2,TGCGCCAGCAGCTTTCCAGCGGGAGGGCCAGACAATGAGCAGTTCTTC,CASSFPAGGPDNEQFF
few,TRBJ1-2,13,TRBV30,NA,TGTGCCTGGAGTGTTCGTCAGAACTATGGCTACACCTTC,CAWSVRQNYGYTF
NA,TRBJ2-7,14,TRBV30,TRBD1,TGTGCCTGGAGAAATCGGGACAGTTCCTACGAGCAGTACTTC,CAWRNRDSSYEQYF
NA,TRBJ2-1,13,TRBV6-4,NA,TGTGCCAGCAGCAGACTAGGAGGGAATGAGCAGTTCTTC,CASSRLGGNEQFF
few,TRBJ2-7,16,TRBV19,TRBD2,TGTGCCAGTAGTGCCGGACTAGCGGGGGTCAACTACGAGCAGTACTTC,CASSAGLAGVNYEQYF
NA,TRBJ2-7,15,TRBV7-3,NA,TGTGCCAGCAGCGATAACGGACTGGCCGGGGACGAGCAGTACTTC,CASSDNGLAGDEQYF
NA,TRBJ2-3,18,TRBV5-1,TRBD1,TGCGCCAGCAGCCTAATGGTGACAGGGCGGTATTCCACAGATACGCAGTATTTT,CASSLMVTGRYSTDTQYF
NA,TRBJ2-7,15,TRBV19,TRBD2,TGTGCCAGTAGTAGCGGACTAGCGGAGACCTACGAGCAGTACTTC,CASSSGLAETYEQYF
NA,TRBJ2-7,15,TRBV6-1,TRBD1,TGTGCCAGCAGTGATTTTTGGACAGGGACTCACGAGCAGTACTTC,CASSDFWTGTHEQYF
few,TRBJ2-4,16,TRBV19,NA,TGTGCCAGTAGTATTCGGGGTAGCGAGGCCAAAAACATTCAGTACTTC,CASSIRGSEAKNIQYF
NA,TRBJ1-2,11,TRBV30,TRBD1,TGTGCCTTAATCGGACAGGGTAGCTACACCTTC,CALIGQGSYTF
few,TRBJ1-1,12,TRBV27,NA,TGTGCCAGCAAGGGCGGGGGCACTGAAGCTTTCTTT,CASKGGGTEAFF
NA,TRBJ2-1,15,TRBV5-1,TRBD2,TGCGCCAGCAGCTTGAGAGCGGGACCCAACAATGAGCAGTTCTTC,CASSLRAGPNNEQFF
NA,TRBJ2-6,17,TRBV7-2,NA,TGTGCCAGCAGCTCAAGACAGCCTTCCTCTGGGGCCAACGTCCTGACTTTC,CASSSRQPSSGANVLTF
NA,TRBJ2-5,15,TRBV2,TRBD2,TGTGCCAGCAGGGGGACTAGCGGGATCGCCGAGACCCAGTACTTC,CASRGTSGIAETQYF
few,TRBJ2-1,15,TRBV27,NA,TGTGCCAGCAGTTTCTATGCGGGCATTATAGAGGAGCAGTTCTTC,CASSFYAGIIEEQFF
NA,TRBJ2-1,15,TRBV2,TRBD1,TGTGCCAGCAGTGAAAGGACAGGGCCCTTTAATGAGCAGTTCTTC,CASSERTGPFNEQFF
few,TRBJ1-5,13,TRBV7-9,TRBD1,TGTGCCTGCGACAGGGGTGTTCATCAGCCCCAGCATTTT,CACDRGVHQPQHF
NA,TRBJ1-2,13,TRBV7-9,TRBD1,TGTGCCAGCAGCTCCGAGACAGGGAATGGCTACACCTTC,CASSSETGNGYTF
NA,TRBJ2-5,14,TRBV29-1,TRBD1,TGCAGCGTAGTTGGACAGGGGCCGGGGGAGACCCAGTACTTC,CSVVGQGPGETQYF
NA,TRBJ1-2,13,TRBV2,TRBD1,TGTGCCAGCAGTGCGGACAGGACCTATGGCTACACCTTC,CASSADRTYGYTF
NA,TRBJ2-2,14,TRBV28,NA,TGTGCCAGCAGCCCGGGATCGAACACCGGGGAGCTGTTTTTT,CASSPGSNTGELFF
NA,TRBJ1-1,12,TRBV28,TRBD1,TGTGCCAGCAGTTCACAGGGGTTTGAAGCTTTCTTT,CASSSQGFEAFF
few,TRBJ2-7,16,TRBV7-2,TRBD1,TGTGCCAGCAGCTTAGCGCAGGGACAGGGAAACTACGAGCAGTACTTC,CASSLAQGQGNYEQYF
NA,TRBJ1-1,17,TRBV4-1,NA,TGCGCCAGCAGCCAAGATACGGGCTGGGAGGTGAACACTGAAGCTTTCTTT,CASSQDTGWEVNTEAFF
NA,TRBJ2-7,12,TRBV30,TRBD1,TGTGCCTGGAGATACACAGGGGGCAAGCAGTACTTC,CAWRYTGGKQYF
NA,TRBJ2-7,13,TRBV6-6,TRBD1,TGTGCCAGCAGATCGGACAGGGCGGGCGAGCAGTACTTC,CASRSDRAGEQYF
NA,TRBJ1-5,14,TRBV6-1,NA,TGTGCCAGCAGTCTCGGCCGGGTGAACCAGCCCCAGCATTTT,CASSLGRVNQPQHF
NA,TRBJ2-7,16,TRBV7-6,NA,TGTGCCAGCAGCTTAGCGCTACAGGGTAGGGCGTCCGAGCAGTACTTC,CASSLALQGRASEQYF
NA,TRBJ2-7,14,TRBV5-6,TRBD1,TGTGCCAGCATGGGACAGGGGGCCGGGGACGAGCAGTACTTC,CASMGQGAGDEQYF
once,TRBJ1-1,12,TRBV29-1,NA,TGCAGCGTTCAGGGGCGGGAGACTGAAGCTTTCTTT,CSVQGRETEAFF
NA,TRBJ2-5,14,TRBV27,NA,TGTGCCAGCAGCTCAGGGGCCTCATTGGAGACCCAGTACTTC,CASSSGASLETQYF
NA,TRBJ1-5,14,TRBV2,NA,TGTGCCAGCAGTGTGGTCAGGGGATTTCAGCCCCAGCATTTT,CASSVVRGFQPQHF
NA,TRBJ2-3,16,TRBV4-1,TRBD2,TGCGCCAGCAGCTTTCGGACTAGCAGCAAGGCAGATACGCAGTATTTT,CASSFRTSSKADTQYF